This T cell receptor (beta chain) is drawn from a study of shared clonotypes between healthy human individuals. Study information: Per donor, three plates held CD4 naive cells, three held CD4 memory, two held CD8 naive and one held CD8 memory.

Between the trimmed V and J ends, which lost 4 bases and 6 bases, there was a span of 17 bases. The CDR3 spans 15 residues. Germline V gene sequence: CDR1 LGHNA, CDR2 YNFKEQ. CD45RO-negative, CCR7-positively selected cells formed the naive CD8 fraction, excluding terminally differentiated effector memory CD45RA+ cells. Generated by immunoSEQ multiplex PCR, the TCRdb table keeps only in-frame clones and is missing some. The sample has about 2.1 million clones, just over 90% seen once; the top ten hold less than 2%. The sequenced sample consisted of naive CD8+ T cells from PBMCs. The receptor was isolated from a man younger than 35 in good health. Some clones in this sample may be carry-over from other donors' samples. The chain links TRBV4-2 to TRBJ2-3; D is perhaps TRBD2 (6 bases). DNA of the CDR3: TGTGCCAGCAGCCCGGGACTCCCACGTACGGATACGCAGTATTTT. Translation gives CASSPGLPRTDTQYF.